Presented here are 17 T cell receptor beta chains from one specimen sequenced in a study of T cell changes during pregnancy in multiple sclerosis. Profiling relied on immunoSEQ multiplex PCR, and the TCRdb table lists in-frame clones only, not all of them. The sample contains about 66,000 clones, about nine tenths of which appear only once. The sample was peripheral blood, taken in the third trimester of pregnancy. These receptors all come from a female donor with multiple sclerosis, enrolled in a pregnancy study.

The J gene is TRBJ2-4, the V gene TRBV18; D is uncertain. CDR3 length equals 19 residues. V lost 0 bases to trimming and J lost 0 bases, with 18 bases between them. Looked up from germline, CDR1 is KGHSH and CDR2 is LQKENI. CDR3 sequence (DNA): TGTGCCAGCTCACCACCGGCATCAGTACAGCCTCTAGCCAAAAACATTCAGTACTTC. Amino acids: CASSPPASVQPLAKNIQYF.

This chain joins TRBV6-1 and TRBJ1-1; 7 nucleotides agree with TRBD1. The trim removed 4 bases at V and 0 bases at J, leaving 5 bases unmatched. The CDR3 sequence is 15 residues long. Per germline, CDR1 MNHNS and CDR2 SASEGT. The CDR3 nucleotides read TGTGCCAGCAGTGTGGGGACAGTCATGAACACTGAAGCTTTCTTT. It codes for CASSVGTVMNTEAFF.

The chain joins TRBV11-2 to TRBJ1-5, with D uncertain. The CDR3 totals 13 residues. Trimming removed 4 bases at V and 4 bases at J, with 8 bases between. CDR1 and CDR2 from the germline V gene are SGHAT and FQNNGV. The CDR3 sequence: CASSSSLNQPQHF. CDR3 nucleotides: TGTGCCAGCAGCTCGTCCTTAAATCAGCCCCAGCATTTT.

The V gene is TRBV5-1, the J gene TRBJ1-3, with 9 bases that match TRBD1. The CDR3 has 17 amino acids. V shed 1 base and J 4 bases; nucleotides not matched to a gene: 9. The germline V gene encodes CDR1 SGHRS and CDR2 YFSETQ. CDR3 region: CASSLLTGTGLGNTIYF. The CDR3 coding sequence is TGCGCCAGCAGCTTGCTTACCGGGACAGGGCTAGGAAACACCATATATTTT.

This clone occurred once. The chain employs TRBV30 and TRBJ1-2; possible D gene TRBD1, 5 bases. In germline, CDR1 is GTSNPN, CDR2 SVGIG (reference sequence). Trimming left V 3 bases short and J 0 bases short, with 11 bases between. The CDR3 spans 14 residues. The CDR3, as DNA: TGTGCCTGGAGGCAGGGAAGTTCTAACTATGGCTACACCTTC. It yields the protein CAWRQGSSNYGYTF.

The chain carries TRBV30 and TRBJ2-6; possible D gene TRBD1, 5 bases. CDR3 size: 14 residues. V lost 2 bases and J 4 bases, leaving 9 bases between the germline ends. In germline, CDR1 is GTSNPN, CDR2 SVGIG (reference sequence). The CDR3 DNA reads TGTGCCTGGAGTACAGGTTCCGGGGCCAACGTCCTGACTTTC. It specifies CAWSTGSGANVLTF.

This chain connects TRBV6-5 to TRBJ2-7, with 9 bases aligning to TRBD1. Germline CDR1 MNHEY, CDR2 SVGAGI. The trim removed 0 bases at V and 6 bases at J, leaving 6 bases unmatched. The CDR3 contains 15 residues. The CDR3 protein is CASSYSGTGFVEQYF. In nucleotides, the CDR3 is TGTGCCAGCAGTTACTCCGGGACAGGGTTCGTCGAGCAGTACTTC.

This clone was seen once. The chain is built from TRBV7-2 and TRBJ1-5, with 7 bases fitting TRBD1. Germline loops: CDR1 SGHTA, CDR2 FQGNSA. The V and J ends lost 4 bases and 6 bases, in that order; junction bases with no gene match: 12. CDR3 length: 16 amino acids. The CDR3 is CASSSLTGTLSQPQHF. As DNA, the CDR3 is TGTGCCAGCAGCTCACTGACAGGGACATTGTCTCAGCCCCAGCATTTT. The variable domain in full, with the rest retrieved from reference TRBV7-2 and TRBJ1-5, is GAGVSQSPSNKVTEKGKDVELRCDPISGHTALYWYRQSLGQGLEFLIYFQGNSAPDKSGLPSDRFSAERTGGSVSTLTIQRTQQEDSAVYLCASSSLTGTLSQPQHFGDGTRLSIL.

The CDR3 coding sequence is TGCGCCAGCAGCTTGGAATTAGCCAGGGGGACCTACGAGCAGTACTTC. The encoded protein is CASSLELARGTYEQYF. This chain links TRBV5-1 with TRBJ2-7, with TRBD1 matching 7 bases. V was clipped by 0 bases and J by 2 bases; unmatched bases: 8. Germline V gene sequence: CDR1 SGHRS, CDR2 YFSETQ. The CDR3 runs to 16 residues.

This sequence joins TRBV7-3 and TRBJ2-1; 9 bases map to TRBD1. CDR3 length equals 15 residues. Germline V gene lookup returns CDR1 SGHTA and CDR2 FQGTGA. V shed 4 bases, J shed 0 bases, and the junction held 1 base outside the gene matches. Here the CDR3 reads CASSSQGASYNEQFF. For the CDR3, the DNA is TGTGCCAGCAGCTCACAGGGGGCCTCCTACAATGAGCAGTTCTTC.

The V gene is TRBV13, the J gene TRBJ2-1; 8 bases match TRBD2. Germline V gives CDR1 PRHDT, CDR2 FYEKMQ (reference sequence). The CDR3 totals 17 residues. V was clipped by 4 bases and J by 5 bases; unmatched bases: 13. The CDR3 DNA follows: TGTGCCAGCAGCTCTGGGTGGTCAGCGGGAGAAAACAATGAGCAGTTCTTC. Protein: CASSSGWSAGENNEQFF.

This clone was seen only a few times. V and J are TRBV4-1 and TRBJ1-2; TRBD1 might be the D (6 bases). Germline-derived CDR1 and CDR2 are MGHRA and YSYEKL. The CDR3 spans 17 residues. V lost 0 bases and J 4 bases, leaving 18 bases between the germline ends. Here the CDR3 DNA reads TGCGCCAGCAGCCAAGATTCGGGGGGACACGAATCCTATGGCTACACCTTC. It codes for CASSQDSGGHESYGYTF.

V is TRBV19 and J is TRBJ2-1; 12 bases fit TRBD2. Germline V CDR1 and CDR2: LNHDA, SQIVND (reference sequence). V lost 10 bases to trimming and J lost 3 bases; unmatched junction nucleotides: 7. CDR3 length equals 15 residues. The CDR3 loop is CATKPLAGGYNEQFF. The CDR3 coding sequence is TGTGCCACCAAGCCACTAGCGGGGGGCTACAATGAGCAGTTCTTC.

The rearrangement links TRBV9 to TRBJ2-1; TRBD2 matches at 13 bases. Germline CDR1 SGDLS, CDR2 YYNGEE. This CDR3 is built from 17 residues. V dropped 4 bases and J dropped 3; count of bases not matched to a gene: 7. The CDR3 loop is CASSWGLAGRDYNEQFF. CDR3 in DNA: TGTGCCAGCAGCTGGGGACTAGCGGGGAGGGACTACAATGAGCAGTTCTTC.

This chain links TRBV5-4 with TRBJ2-7; 16 nucleotides match TRBD2. Trimming took 3 bases from V and 5 from J; bases not matched to a gene: 5. From germline, CDR1 is SGHNT and CDR2 YYREEE (reference sequence). The CDR3 length is 16 residues. The CDR3 sequence: CASSWGLAGGGNEQYF. For the CDR3, the DNA is TGTGCCAGCAGCTGGGGACTAGCGGGAGGGGGTAACGAGCAGTACTTC.

The J gene is TRBJ2-5, the V gene TRBV5-1; D perhaps matches TRBD2 (5 bases). Germline V gives CDR1 SGHRS, CDR2 YFSETQ. CDR3 length: 15 residues. The V and J ends lost 0 bases and 5 bases respectively, with 14 bases between them. CDR3 loop: CASSLEAAGGETQYF. The CDR3 nucleotides read TGCGCCAGCAGCTTGGAGGCGGCGGGTGGTGAGACCCAGTACTTC.

The chain employs TRBV6-4 and TRBJ2-1; 11 bases are shared with TRBD2. CDR1 MRHNA and CDR2 SNTAGT come from the germline V gene. V lost 0 bases, J lost 6 bases, and 1 base stayed unmatched. The CDR3 has 15 amino acids. This CDR3 is CASSDSSGGANEQFF. The DNA of the CDR3 is TGTGCCAGCAGTGACTCTAGCGGGGGGGCCAATGAGCAGTTCTTC.